This T cell receptor (beta chain) was sequenced for a study of control samples from healthy donors and cancer patients. After removal of 4 bases from V and 0 bases from J, the junction contained 12 bases not matched to a gene. The CDR3 contains 20 residues. Germline V CDR1 and CDR2: LGHNA, YNFKEQ. The assay was immunoSEQ multiplex PCR, and TCRdb's table has in-frame clones only and misses some. The sample gives roughly 120,000 clones, roughly 90% of which show up once; almost 8% is in the top ten. This sequence originates from a woman between 18 and 29 years old in good health. J is TRBJ2-1 and V is TRBV4-2, with 13 bases lining up with TRBD2. The sequenced sample was blood. The CDR3 loop is CASSLRTSGRLGSSYNEQFF. DNA for the CDR3: TGTGCCAGCAGCCTTCGGACTAGCGGGAGACTGGGGAGCTCCTACAATGAGCAGTTCTTC.